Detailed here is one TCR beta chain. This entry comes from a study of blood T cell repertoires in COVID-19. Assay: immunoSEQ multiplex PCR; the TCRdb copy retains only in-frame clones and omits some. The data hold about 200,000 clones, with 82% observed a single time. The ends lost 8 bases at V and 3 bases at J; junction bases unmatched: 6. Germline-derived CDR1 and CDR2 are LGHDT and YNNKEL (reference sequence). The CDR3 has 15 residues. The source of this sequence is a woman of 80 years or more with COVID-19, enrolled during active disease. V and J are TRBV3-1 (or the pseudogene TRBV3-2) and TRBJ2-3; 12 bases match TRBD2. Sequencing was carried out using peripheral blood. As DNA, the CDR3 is TGTGCCAGCCCGACGGGACTAGCGGGTACAGATACGCAGTATTTT. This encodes CASPTGLAGTDTQYF.